This section outlines one T cell receptor beta chain sequence together with its context. This entry comes from a study of blood T cell repertoires in COVID-19. This CDR3 comprises 15 residues. J lost 2 bases, V lost 5 bases, and 9 bases had no gene match. Germline V gives CDR1 SGHNT, CDR2 YYREEE (reference sequence). As originally analysed: Reference gene primer amplification yielded estimated nucleated cell counts. Here immunoSEQ multiplex PCR was the method, and the copy in TCRdb shows in-frame clones only, minus some. That table gives V, J and clone size, and the DNA gave D and trimming. The table records around 70,000 clones, roughly 89% of them present only once.

What was sequenced was peripheral blood. This chain uses TRBV5-4 with TRBJ1-1, with 7 positions matching TRBD1. The receptor was derived from a human donor in a cohort sampled during active COVID-19. Here the CDR3 reads CASRKAGGSNTEAFF. The CDR3 DNA follows: TGTGCCAGCAGGAAAGCAGGGGGTTCTAACACTGAAGCTTTCTTT.